The sequence of this T cell receptor beta chain was determined in a study of blood T cell repertoires in COVID-19. Produced via immunoSEQ multiplex PCR; TCRdb's table is partial and in-frame only. The table shows roughly 270,000 clones, with around 83% occurring only once. Per the germline V gene, CDR1 is KGHSH and CDR2 is LQKENI. The CDR3 totals 15 residues. V was clipped by 3 bases and J by 5 bases; unmatched bases: 7. The TCR originated in a middle-aged man who had been exposed to COVID-19. The rearrangement joins TRBV18 to TRBJ2-5; TRBD2 matches at 9 bases. The sample consisted of PBMCs or T cells enriched from blood (not recorded which). CDR3 DNA sequence: TGTGCCAGCTCACCTCTAGCGGGAACCCAGGAGACCCAGTACTTC. Its protein product is CASSPLAGTQETQYF.